One sample yielded the 14 T cell receptor beta chains listed below, sequenced in a study of T cell repertoires in cytomegalovirus infection. Their target antigens are unknown. TCRdb reprocessed the reads with MiXCR, giving one entry per CDR3 protein. The sample carries some 940,000 distinct CDR3 sequences, 30% to 40% recorded once. This specimen was cultured CD8+ T cells from PBMCs, taken from culture after CMV antigen stimulation. The receptors here all came from a human donor in good health (CMV status not recorded). Some clones in this sample may be carry-over from other donors' samples.

This clonotype was observed at least ten times. This may be a read error: a much more frequent sequence differs by one nucleotide. This rearrangement joins TRBV7-6 to TRBJ1-1; D unresolved. Germline loops: CDR1 SGHVS, CDR2 FNYEAQ. The CDR3 is made up of 13 amino acids. Trimming left V 1 base short and J 1 base short, with 4 bases between. The CDR3 region is CASSLEANTEAFF. CDR3 nucleotides: TGTGCCAGCAGCTTAGAGGCGAACACTGAAGCTTTCTTT. Filled out from reference TRBV7-6 and TRBJ1-1, the complete variable domain reads GAGVSQSPRYKVTKRGQDVALRCDPISGHVSLYWYRQALGQGPEFLTYFNYEAQQDKSGLPNDRFSAERPEGSISTLTIQRTEQRDSAMYRCASSLEANTEAFFGQGTRLTVV.

This rearrangement joins TRBV5-1 to TRBJ2-3, with D tentatively TRBD1 or TRBD2 (5 bases each). Germline-derived CDR1 and CDR2 are SGHRS and YFSETQ. The CDR3 has 15 amino acids. V lost 4 bases to trimming and J lost 0 bases, with 12 bases between them. For the CDR3, the DNA is TGCGCCAGCAGCGGGACGTTCTCTAGCACAGATACGCAGTATTTT. Translation gives CASSGTFSSTDTQYF. The full variable domain, with the rest looked up from reference TRBV5-1 and TRBJ2-3, is KAGVTQTPRYLIKTRGQQVTLSCSPISGHRSVSWYQQTPGQGLQFLFEYFSETQRNKGNFPGRFSGRQFSNSRSEMNVSTLELGDSALYLCASSGTFSSTDTQYFGPGTRLTVL.

CDR3 protein: CASSLRRGEWSWTEAFF. CDR3 DNA sequence: TGTGCCAGCAGCTTACGGAGGGGAGAATGGTCGTGGACTGAAGCTTTCTTT. The chain employs TRBV7-8 and TRBJ1-1; maybe TRBD1 (5 bases). Trimming removed 2 bases at V and 5 bases at J, with 21 bases between. Looked up from germline, CDR1 is SGHVS and CDR2 is FQNEAQ. The CDR3 has 17 amino acids. The variable domain in full, with the rest retrieved from reference TRBV7-8 and TRBJ1-1, is GAGVSQSPRYKVAKRGQDVALRCDPISGHVSLFWYQQALGQGPEFLTYFQNEAQLDKSGLPSDRFFAERPEGSVSTLKIQRTQQEDSAVYLCASSLRRGEWSWTEAFFGQGTRLTVV.

This chain links TRBV27 with TRBJ2-7; D tentatively reads TRBD1 or TRBD2 (5 bases each). Trimming pared 6 bases from V and 3 bases from J, leaving 18 bases between. The CDR3 has 15 amino acids. Germline V lookup: CDR1 MNHEY, CDR2 SMNVEV (reference sequence). CDR3 in amino acids: CASSPRGTPFYEQYV. The CDR3 bases are TGTGCCAGCAGCCCGAGGGGAACTCCTTTCTACGAGCAGTACGTC.

The chain is built from TRBV6-8 and TRBJ2-1, with D perhaps assigned TRBD1 or TRBD2 (5 bases each). The CDR3 loop spans 13 amino acids. V was clipped by 6 bases and J by 6 bases, with 12 bases between them. The V gene's germline CDR1 is MNHGY and CDR2 SAAAGT. CDR3 protein: CASSIRGSNEQFF. DNA of the CDR3: TGTGCCAGCAGCATCCGGGGCAGCAATGAGCAGTTCTTC.

The chain is built from TRBV4-1 and TRBJ1-6, with D unclear. V was shortened by 4 bases and J by 6 bases, with 13 bases between the two germline ends. The CDR3 contains 15 residues. Germline CDR1 MGHRA, CDR2 YSYEKL. In DNA form, the CDR3 reads TGCGCCAGCAGCCCGGCGGAGGGCTTTAATTCACCCCTCCACTTT. As protein: CASSPAEGFNSPLHF.

This clonotype has a handful of counts. The chain recombines TRBV18 with TRBJ1-4, with a tentative D call TRBD1 (5 bases). The CDR3 consists of 20 residues. V was shortened by 4 bases and J by 3 bases, with 27 bases between the two germline ends. Germline V lookup: CDR1 KGHSH, CDR2 LQKENI. The CDR3 DNA reads TGTGCCAGCTCACTACGTCTCACCCCCACAGAGGGGCTCCCTAATGAAAAACTGTTTTTT. Protein product: CASSLRLTPTEGLPNEKLFF. The full variable domain, rest sourced from reference TRBV18 and TRBJ1-4, is NAGVMQNPRHLVRRRGQEARLRCSPMKGHSHVYWYRQLPEEGLKFMVYLQKENIIDESGMPKERFSAEFPKEGPSILRIQQVVRGDSAAYFCASSLRLTPTEGLPNEKLFFGSGTQLSVL.

The J gene is TRBJ1-1, the V gene TRBV15; D not certain. The CDR3 sequence is 15 residues long. Per germline, CDR1 LNHNV and CDR2 YYDKDF (reference sequence). The germline V and J ends were trimmed by 4 bases and 0 bases, with 12 bases remaining between them. The CDR3 DNA follows: TGTGCCACCAGCAAGGAGGTCTCCATGAACACTGAAGCTTTCTTT. It codes for CATSKEVSMNTEAFF.

The rearrangement links TRBV10-2 to TRBJ1-5; 10 bases line up with TRBD1. The germline CDR1 and CDR2 sequences are WSHSY and SAAADI. This CDR3 is built from 15 residues. Trimming cost V 2 bases and J 6 bases; bases outside gene matches: 4. The CDR3 reads CASSERTGGRQPQHF. The CDR3 DNA reads as TGCGCCAGCAGTGAGAGGACAGGGGGGCGTCAGCCCCAGCATTTT.

This clonotype has just a few counts. The J gene is TRBJ2-1, the V gene TRBV19; D is perhaps TRBD1 (6 bases). Germline V gene data show CDR1 as LNHDA and CDR2 as SQIVND (reference sequence). The CDR3 runs to 16 residues. V lost 3 bases and J 0 bases, leaving 12 bases between the germline ends. The CDR3 DNA reads TGTGCCAGTAGTATGGGGGCAGGGAGCTCCTACAATGAGCAGTTCTTC. Translating gives CASSMGAGSSYNEQFF.

The rearrangement joins TRBV27 to TRBJ1-5; possible D gene TRBD1, 6 bases. The CDR3 is 15 residues long. Germline assignment: CDR1 MNHEY and CDR2 SMNVEV (reference sequence). Trimming took off 2 bases at V and 6 bases at J, with 14 bases between the two ends. The CDR3 sequence is CASSLIQGGGQPQHF. The CDR3 DNA sequence: TGTGCCAGCAGTTTAATACAGGGTGGTGGTCAGCCCCAGCATTTT.

V gene TRBV4-1 combines with J gene TRBJ2-1; possibly TRBD1 or TRBD2 for D (5 bases each). Germline V gene data show CDR1 as MGHRA and CDR2 as YSYEKL. The CDR3 has 14 amino acids. The germline V and J ends were trimmed by 0 bases and 11 bases, with 14 bases remaining between them. CDR3 nucleotides: TGCGCCAGCAGCCAAGAAATTTGGGACCACCAGCAGTTCTTC. It is translated as CASSQEIWDHQQFF.

The genes are TRBV27 and TRBJ1-2; D perhaps matches TRBD1 (5 bases). CDR1 and CDR2 from the germline V gene are MNHEY and SMNVEV (reference sequence). This CDR3 has 15 amino acids. V dropped 4 bases and J dropped 8 bases, with 20 bases sitting between them. CDR3 amino acids: CASSSWGSINRGYTF. CDR3 DNA: TGTGCCAGCAGTTCGTGGGGCTCTATTAACAGGGGCTACACCTTC.

In its sample, this clonotype was seen a few times. The chain is built from TRBV28 and TRBJ1-2, with D hard to call. This CDR3 contains 13 residues. V gave up 6 bases and J gave up 4 bases, with 12 bases separating them. The germline gives CDR1 MDHEN, CDR2 SYDVKM. CDR3 nucleotides: TGTGCCAGCAGACCTATTAGTGCCTATGGCTACACCTTC. It specifies CASRPISAYGYTF.